This T cell receptor (beta chain) was retrieved from a study of blood T cell repertoires in COVID-19. This table comes from immunoSEQ multiplex PCR, and its TCRdb copy is limited to in-frame clones, with some not included. The sample gives 95,000 to 150,000 clones, 79% of which show up once; about 40% is in the top ten. After removal of 0 bases from V and 4 bases from J, the junction contained 6 bases not matched to a gene. CDR1 and CDR2 from the germline V gene are SQVTM and ANQGSEA. The CDR3 totals 14 residues. This clone was detected only once. The rearrangement joins TRBV29-1 to TRBJ2-7; 7 bases line up with TRBD1. The sequenced material came from peripheral blood. This clonotype originated in a man aged 40-49 years with active or convalescent COVID-19. The CDR3 DNA follows: TGCAGCGTTGAAGACTGGCAGGGGGTGTACGAGCAGTACTTC. As protein: CSVEDWQGVYEQYF.